A single sample gave rise to the 15 T cell receptor beta chains below, sequenced in a study of T-cell memory formation after mild COVID-19 (dated by TCRdb to about 2021). The method behind the library was 5' RACE. The sequencing machine was an Illumina NovaSeq 6000. Using fastp at Q25 and MiXCR, TCRdb reprocessed the public reads and kept productive beta chains. Each entry is one CDR3 protein sequence, shown with its most common DNA and genes. The sample includes about 100,000 distinct CDR3 sequences, with roughly an eighth observed a single time. Clones ranked in the top ten supply 30% to 45% of the sample. The sequencing input was PBMCs or a T cell subset sorted from them (not recorded which). These receptors all come from a man younger than 30 who had mild COVID-19 (a few samples of this study predate the infection). The sample titles of this study are shuffled in the database, so cell type and time point are left out; the donor was told from shared clones.

The chain employs TRBV12-3 or TRBV12-4 and TRBJ2-3, with D tentatively TRBD1 or TRBD2 (5 bases each). The CDR3 has 12 amino acids. Trimming cost V 10 bases and J 4 bases, with 12 bases left between them. The CDR3 region is CAIGAEADTQYF. The CDR3 bases are TGTGCCATCGGGGCAGAAGCAGATACGCAGTATTTT.

This clonotype was observed a few times. The gene calls are TRBV29-1 and TRBJ1-2; TRBD1 aligns across 8 bases. Germline trimming cut 3 bases from V and 4 bases from J; bases unmatched to any gene: 7. The CDR3 spans 14 residues. CDR1 is SQVTM and CDR2 is ANQGSEA in the germline V gene. The CDR3 is CSVDLQGAGYGYTF. CDR3 bases: TGCAGCGTTGATCTGCAGGGGGCGGGCTATGGCTACACCTTC.

In its sample, this clonotype was seen many times. The chain carries TRBV4-1 and TRBJ2-7; 10 bases are shared with TRBD1. CDR1 and CDR2 (germline): MGHRA, YSYEKL. The CDR3 extends over 16 amino acids. Germline trimming cut 1 base from V and 1 base from J; bases unmatched to any gene: 4. In DNA form, the CDR3 reads TGCGCCAGCAGCCAAGTCCCGGGACAGGGGTCCTACGAGCAGTACGTC. Translating gives CASSQVPGQGSYEQYV.

This clonotype was seen more than once but under ten times. V is TRBV2 and J is TRBJ2-6, with D unresolved. The CDR3 runs to 15 residues. CDR1 SNHLY and CDR2 FYNNEI come from the germline V gene. V lost 0 bases and J lost 0, with 3 bases in between. CDR3 in amino acids: CASSEAGSGANVLTF. CDR3 nucleotide sequence: TGTGCCAGCAGTGAAGCGGGCTCTGGGGCCAACGTCCTGACTTTC.

This sequence joins TRBV5-5 and TRBJ1-1; the D gene is possibly TRBD1 (5 bases). CDR1 SGHKS and CDR2 YYEKEE come from the germline V gene (reference sequence). The CDR3 length is 13 residues. V was trimmed by 4 bases and J by 5 bases, leaving 12 bases between them. The CDR3 sequence: CASSPGFGTEAFF. The CDR3 DNA reads as TGTGCCAGCAGCCCAGGGTTTGGGACTGAAGCTTTCTTT.

The chain couples TRBV4-1 to TRBJ2-7; D is uncertain. The germline V and J ends were trimmed by 0 bases and 1 base, with 13 bases remaining between them. This CDR3 region has 16 residues. CDR1 and CDR2 (germline): MGHRA, YSYEKL. CDR3 residues: CASSQEGYFGSYEQYF. For the CDR3, the DNA is TGCGCCAGCAGCCAAGAAGGGTATTTTGGGTCCTACGAGCAGTACTTC.

At least ten counts were recorded for this clonotype. The chain recombines TRBV11-2 with TRBJ2-3, with 8 bases identical to TRBD1. Germline CDR1 SGHAT, CDR2 FQNNGV. This CDR3 is 18 amino acids long. V was clipped by 0 bases and J by 3 bases; unmatched bases: 11. This CDR3 reads CASSLDRPWTGLTDTQYF. For the CDR3, the DNA is TGTGCCAGCAGCTTAGACCGACCCTGGACAGGGTTGACAGATACGCAGTATTTT.

This clonotype was recorded many times. This chain links TRBV14 with TRBJ2-1; 7 positions match TRBD1. This CDR3 has 18 amino acids. V dropped 0 bases and J dropped 4; count of bases not matched to a gene: 12. Germline V gene data show CDR1 as SGHDN and CDR2 as FVKESK. CDR3 residues: CASSQDQGLRTGYNEQFF. DNA for the CDR3: TGTGCCAGCAGCCAAGATCAAGGGCTGCGGACAGGATACAATGAGCAGTTCTTC.

The chain has TRBV5-1 and TRBJ2-7, with D tentatively TRBD2 (6 bases). Looked up from germline, CDR1 is SGHRS and CDR2 is YFSETQ. V was trimmed by 1 base and J by 2 bases, leaving 10 bases between them. There are 14 residues in the CDR3. DNA of the CDR3: TGCGCCAGCAGCTTGTTGGGACTCACCTACGAGCAGTACTTC. Its protein is CASSLLGLTYEQYF.

This chain connects TRBV5-6 to TRBJ2-7; 8 nucleotides agree with TRBD1. The CDR3 contains 13 residues. Germline CDR1 is SGHDT and CDR2 is YYEEEE. The trim removed 7 bases at V and 3 bases at J, leaving 6 bases unmatched. The CDR3 nucleotides read TGTGCCAGCGCCGGGACAGGAGACTACGAGCAGTACGTC. Translation: CASAGTGDYEQYV.

V is TRBV28 and J is TRBJ2-5; D call uncertain. The germline CDR1 and CDR2 sequences are MDHEN and SYDVKM. This CDR3 is 14 amino acids long. V was trimmed by 0 bases and J by 2 bases, leaving 7 bases between them. This CDR3 is CASSLCADQETQYF. DNA for the CDR3: TGTGCCAGCAGTTTATGCGCGGATCAAGAGACCCAGTACTTC.

In this sample, this clonotype turned up a few times. This sequence joins TRBV5-1 and TRBJ1-1, with a weak D call TRBD1 (5 bases). Looked up from germline, CDR1 is SGHRS and CDR2 is YFSETQ. The V end lost 1 base, the J end lost 1 base, and 17 bases lay between the germline ends. The CDR3 runs to 17 residues. The CDR3 is CASSLRAQVPENTEAFF. CDR3 bases: TGCGCCAGCAGCTTGCGGGCACAGGTCCCTGAGAACACTGAAGCTTTCTTT.

This clonotype occurred many times. The chain carries TRBV7-2 and TRBJ2-5; 12 bases map to TRBD2. The germline V gene has CDR1 SGHTA and CDR2 FQGNSA. V dropped 3 bases and J dropped 5; count of bases not matched to a gene: 4. CDR3 size: 15 residues. The CDR3 DNA follows: TGTGCCAGCAGCTTTACTAGCGGGGGGTTTGAGACCCAGTACTTC. Translating gives CASSFTSGGFETQYF.

This clonotype was detected many times. This chain joins TRBV11-2 and TRBJ2-1, with 8 bases fitting TRBD2. The germline V gene encodes CDR1 SGHAT and CDR2 FQNNGV. With 1 base clipped from V and 5 bases from J, the junction kept 7 bases outside the gene matches. The CDR3 has 16 amino acids. DNA of the CDR3: TGTGCCAGCAGCTTAGTGCGGGGGGTCGTCCACAATGAGCAGTTCTTC. Its translation: CASSLVRGVVHNEQFF.

This clonotype was seen a handful of times. The genes are TRBV6-2 or TRBV6-3 and TRBJ1-5; no firm D call. The V and J ends lost 4 bases and 5 bases respectively, with 15 bases between them. The CDR3 consists of 15 residues. The V gene's germline CDR1 is MNHEY and CDR2 SVGEGT. CDR3: CASSSTPGGYQPQHF. CDR3 DNA: TGTGCCAGCAGTTCCACCCCCGGCGGTTATCAGCCCCAGCATTTT.